The rows below give T cell receptor beta chains drawn from one sample of a study of cytomegalovirus exposure and HLA in healthy donors. Profiled with immunoSEQ multiplex PCR; TCRdb holds only in-frame clones, not every one. The table shows 150,000 to 200,000 clones, with roughly 70% occurring only once. Sequencing was done on a sample of PBMCs. All receptors derive from a man between 40 and 49 years old in good health and CMV-seropositive. Both conserved end residues are part of each CDR3. The order of the fields is V gene, J gene, clone size, D gene, CDR3 protein, CDR3 DNA. The D gene is left open where the match is weak. Clone size is not always given. Where it is, it says once, few, many or a class for expanded clones.

V gene: TRBV7-8
J gene: TRBJ2-7
clone size: many
D gene: .
CDR3 protein: CASSSAGFGEQYF
CDR3 DNA: TGTGCCAGCAGCTCGGCAGGGTTCGGTGAGCAGTACTTC

V gene: TRBV4-3
J gene: TRBJ1-1
clone size: .
D gene: .
CDR3 protein: CASSRQQGEAFF
CDR3 DNA: TGCGCCAGCAGCCGCCAACAGGGTGAAGCTTTCTTT

V gene: TRBV7-9
J gene: TRBJ1-5
clone size: .
D gene: .
CDR3 protein: CASSLGDNSNQPQHF
CDR3 DNA: TGTGCCAGCAGCTTGGGGGACAATAGCAATCAGCCCCAGCATTTT

V gene: TRBV11-3
J gene: TRBJ2-1
clone size: .
D gene: .
CDR3 protein: CASSPSRTQYNEQFF
CDR3 DNA: TGTGCCAGCAGCCCGTCCCGGACTCAATACAATGAGCAGTTCTTC

V gene: TRBV11-2
J gene: TRBJ1-4
clone size: .
D gene: .
CDR3 protein: CASSSPRSEKLFF
CDR3 DNA: TGTGCCAGCAGCTCCCCACGGAGTGAAAAACTGTTTTTT

V gene: TRBV7-9
J gene: TRBJ2-4
clone size: .
D gene: .
CDR3 protein: CASSSPRDIQYF
CDR3 DNA: TGTGCCAGCAGCTCCCCGCGGGACATTCAGTACTTC

V gene: TRBV7-9
J gene: TRBJ1-1
clone size: .
D gene: TRBD1
CDR3 protein: CAITGQMNTEAFF
CDR3 DNA: TGTGCAATCACGGGACAGATGAACACTGAAGCTTTCTTT

V gene: TRBV7-9
J gene: TRBJ1-2
clone size: .
D gene: .
CDR3 protein: CASSPPREGVYGYTF
CDR3 DNA: TGTGCCAGCAGCCCACCTCGTGAGGGGGTCTATGGCTACACCTTC

V gene: TRBV27
J gene: TRBJ1-1
clone size: .
D gene: TRBD1
CDR3 protein: CASSSGGNTEAFF
CDR3 DNA: TGTGCCAGCAGTTCAGGGGGGAACACTGAAGCTTTCTTT

V gene: TRBV7-3
J gene: TRBJ2-2
clone size: .
D gene: TRBD2
CDR3 protein: CASSITSGGTGELFF
CDR3 DNA: TGTGCCAGCAGCATCACTAGCGGGGGGACCGGGGAGCTGTTTTTT

V gene: TRBV4-2
J gene: TRBJ1-2
clone size: .
D gene: .
CDR3 protein: CASSQGAGAEGYTF
CDR3 DNA: TGTGCCAGCAGCCAAGGGGCAGGGGCCGAAGGCTACACCTTC

V gene: TRBV11-2
J gene: TRBJ2-3
clone size: .
D gene: .
CDR3 protein: CASSLGRVNTDTQYF
CDR3 DNA: TGTGCCAGCAGCTTAGGGAGGGTGAACACAGATACGCAGTATTTT

V gene: TRBV11-1
J gene: TRBJ1-1
clone size: few
D gene: TRBD1
CDR3 protein: CASRTGTNTEAFF
CDR3 DNA: TGTGCCAGCAGGACAGGGACGAACACTGAAGCTTTCTTT

V gene: TRBV5-8
J gene: TRBJ1-3
clone size: once
D gene: .
CDR3 protein: CASSLRTGISGNTIYF
CDR3 DNA: TGTGCCAGCAGCCTCCGGACGGGAATCTCTGGAAACACCATATATTTT

V gene: TRBV7-6
J gene: TRBJ2-5
clone size: .
D gene: TRBD2
CDR3 protein: CASSLRAGGASYQETQYF
CDR3 DNA: TGTGCCAGCAGCTTAAGGGCGGGGGGGGCCTCGTACCAAGAGACCCAGTACTTC

V gene: TRBV15
J gene: TRBJ2-5
clone size: .
D gene: .
CDR3 protein: CATSGGLASEETQYF
CDR3 DNA: TGTGCCACCAGCGGGGGACTTGCTTCCGAGGAGACCCAGTACTTC

V gene: TRBV5-1
J gene: TRBJ2-3
clone size: .
D gene: .
CDR3 protein: CASSLATAGLDTQYF
CDR3 DNA: TGCGCCAGCAGCTTGGCGACCGCAGGTTTAGATACGCAGTATTTT

V gene: TRBV6-5
J gene: TRBJ1-2
clone size: .
D gene: .
CDR3 protein: CASSYDWKDGYTF
CDR3 DNA: TGTGCCAGCAGTTACGACTGGAAGGATGGCTACACCTTC

V gene: TRBV5-1
J gene: TRBJ2-7
clone size: .
D gene: TRBD2
CDR3 protein: CASSLVAGAHYEQYF
CDR3 DNA: TGCGCCAGCAGCTTGGTAGCGGGGGCCCACTACGAGCAGTACTTC

V gene: TRBV23-1
J gene: TRBJ1-1
clone size: once
D gene: TRBD1
CDR3 protein: CASSQGDRGVPEAFF
CDR3 DNA: TGCGCCAGCAGTCAAGGCGACAGGGGAGTCCCTGAAGCTTTCTTT

V gene: TRBV12-2
J gene: TRBJ2-3
clone size: .
D gene: .
CDR3 protein: CASRCSTSTDTQYF
CDR3 DNA: TGTGCAAGTCGCTGCTCTACTAGCACAGATACGCAGTATTTT

V gene: TRBV6-1
J gene: TRBJ1-5
clone size: .
D gene: TRBD1
CDR3 protein: CASSGQGGISNQPQHF
CDR3 DNA: TGTGCCAGCAGTGGACAGGGGGGCATAAGCAATCAGCCCCAGCATTTT

V gene: TRBV9
J gene: TRBJ2-3
clone size: .
D gene: .
CDR3 protein: CASTPGGLADTDTQYF
CDR3 DNA: TGTGCCAGCACCCCCGGGGGGCTAGCGGACACAGATACGCAGTATTTT

V gene: TRBV6-5
J gene: TRBJ2-2
clone size: .
D gene: .
CDR3 protein: CASTTGRGELFF
CDR3 DNA: TGTGCCAGCACTACAGGGCGCGGGGAGCTGTTTTTT

V gene: TRBV4-3
J gene: TRBJ2-1
clone size: .
D gene: TRBD2
CDR3 protein: CASSPARGAYNEQFF
CDR3 DNA: TGCGCCAGCAGCCCCGCCCGGGGGGCCTACAATGAGCAGTTCTTC

V gene: TRBV7-2
J gene: TRBJ2-2
clone size: few
D gene: .
CDR3 protein: CASSLRTGTGELFF
CDR3 DNA: TGTGCCAGCAGCTTACGGACTGGCACCGGGGAGCTGTTTTTT

V gene: TRBV6-4
J gene: TRBJ1-2
clone size: few
D gene: .
CDR3 protein: CASSDSITGNLGYTF
CDR3 DNA: TGTGCCAGCAGTGACTCGATAACAGGGAATCTCGGCTACACCTTC

V gene: TRBV27
J gene: TRBJ2-7
clone size: .
D gene: TRBD2
CDR3 protein: CASSPSPGSGGEQYF
CDR3 DNA: TGTGCCAGCAGTCCCTCGCCGGGGAGCGGGGGAGAGCAGTACTTC

V gene: TRBV7-2
J gene: TRBJ2-1
clone size: .
D gene: TRBD1
CDR3 protein: CASSTGQGVNEQFF
CDR3 DNA: TGTGCCAGCAGCACCGGACAGGGGGTGAATGAGCAGTTCTTC

V gene: TRBV18
J gene: TRBJ2-7
clone size: .
D gene: TRBD1
CDR3 protein: CASSPLTGTGAYEQYF
CDR3 DNA: TGTGCCAGCTCACCACTCACCGGGACAGGGGCCTACGAGCAGTACTTC

V gene: TRBV4-1
J gene: TRBJ2-1
clone size: .
D gene: .
CDR3 protein: CASSQVWAESSYNEQFF
CDR3 DNA: TGCGCCAGCAGCCAGGTCTGGGCTGAGTCTTCCTACAATGAGCAGTTCTTC

V gene: TRBV30
J gene: TRBJ2-1
clone size: .
D gene: TRBD2
CDR3 protein: CAWSKRGSSYNEQFF
CDR3 DNA: TGTGCCTGGAGTAAGCGGGGGAGCTCCTACAATGAGCAGTTCTTC

V gene: TRBV18
J gene: TRBJ2-7
clone size: .
D gene: TRBD1
CDR3 protein: CASSPRRARDSTTYEQYF
CDR3 DNA: TGTGCCAGCTCACCACGTAGGGCCCGGGACAGCACAACCTACGAGCAGTACTTC

V gene: TRBV7-2
J gene: TRBJ2-7
clone size: .
D gene: TRBD1
CDR3 protein: CASSLRDRTYEQYF
CDR3 DNA: TGTGCCAGCAGCTTAAGGGACAGGACCTACGAGCAGTACTTC

V gene: TRBV7-2
J gene: TRBJ2-3
clone size: .
D gene: TRBD2
CDR3 protein: CASSLSGGYTDTQYF
CDR3 DNA: TGTGCCAGCAGCCTTAGCGGGGGGTACACAGATACGCAGTATTTT

V gene: TRBV6-1
J gene: TRBJ2-7
clone size: .
D gene: .
CDR3 protein: CASSRNRDKTYEQYF
CDR3 DNA: TGTGCCAGCAGCCGAAACCGGGACAAAACCTACGAGCAGTACTTC

V gene: TRBV7-9
J gene: TRBJ2-5
clone size: .
D gene: .
CDR3 protein: CASSRGETQYF
CDR3 DNA: TGTGCCAGCAGCCGGGGGGAGACCCAGTACTTC

V gene: TRBV19
J gene: TRBJ2-3
clone size: .
D gene: .
CDR3 protein: CASSMDEGDTQYF
CDR3 DNA: TGTGCCAGTAGTATGGACGAGGGAGATACGCAGTATTTT

V gene: TRBV29-1
J gene: TRBJ2-7
clone size: .
D gene: .
CDR3 protein: CSVKSPGTVTYEQYF
CDR3 DNA: TGCAGCGTTAAGAGTCCCGGGACTGTAACCTACGAGCAGTACTTC

V gene: TRBV5-1
J gene: TRBJ1-2
clone size: .
D gene: TRBD1
CDR3 protein: CASSWGRGRGYTF
CDR3 DNA: TGCGCCAGCAGCTGGGGTAGGGGGCGCGGCTACACCTTC

V gene: TRBV11-3
J gene: TRBJ2-5
clone size: .
D gene: .
CDR3 protein: CASSQGQGSFKQYF
CDR3 DNA: TGTGCCAGCAGCCAAGGTCAGGGTTCTTTTAAGCAGTACTTC